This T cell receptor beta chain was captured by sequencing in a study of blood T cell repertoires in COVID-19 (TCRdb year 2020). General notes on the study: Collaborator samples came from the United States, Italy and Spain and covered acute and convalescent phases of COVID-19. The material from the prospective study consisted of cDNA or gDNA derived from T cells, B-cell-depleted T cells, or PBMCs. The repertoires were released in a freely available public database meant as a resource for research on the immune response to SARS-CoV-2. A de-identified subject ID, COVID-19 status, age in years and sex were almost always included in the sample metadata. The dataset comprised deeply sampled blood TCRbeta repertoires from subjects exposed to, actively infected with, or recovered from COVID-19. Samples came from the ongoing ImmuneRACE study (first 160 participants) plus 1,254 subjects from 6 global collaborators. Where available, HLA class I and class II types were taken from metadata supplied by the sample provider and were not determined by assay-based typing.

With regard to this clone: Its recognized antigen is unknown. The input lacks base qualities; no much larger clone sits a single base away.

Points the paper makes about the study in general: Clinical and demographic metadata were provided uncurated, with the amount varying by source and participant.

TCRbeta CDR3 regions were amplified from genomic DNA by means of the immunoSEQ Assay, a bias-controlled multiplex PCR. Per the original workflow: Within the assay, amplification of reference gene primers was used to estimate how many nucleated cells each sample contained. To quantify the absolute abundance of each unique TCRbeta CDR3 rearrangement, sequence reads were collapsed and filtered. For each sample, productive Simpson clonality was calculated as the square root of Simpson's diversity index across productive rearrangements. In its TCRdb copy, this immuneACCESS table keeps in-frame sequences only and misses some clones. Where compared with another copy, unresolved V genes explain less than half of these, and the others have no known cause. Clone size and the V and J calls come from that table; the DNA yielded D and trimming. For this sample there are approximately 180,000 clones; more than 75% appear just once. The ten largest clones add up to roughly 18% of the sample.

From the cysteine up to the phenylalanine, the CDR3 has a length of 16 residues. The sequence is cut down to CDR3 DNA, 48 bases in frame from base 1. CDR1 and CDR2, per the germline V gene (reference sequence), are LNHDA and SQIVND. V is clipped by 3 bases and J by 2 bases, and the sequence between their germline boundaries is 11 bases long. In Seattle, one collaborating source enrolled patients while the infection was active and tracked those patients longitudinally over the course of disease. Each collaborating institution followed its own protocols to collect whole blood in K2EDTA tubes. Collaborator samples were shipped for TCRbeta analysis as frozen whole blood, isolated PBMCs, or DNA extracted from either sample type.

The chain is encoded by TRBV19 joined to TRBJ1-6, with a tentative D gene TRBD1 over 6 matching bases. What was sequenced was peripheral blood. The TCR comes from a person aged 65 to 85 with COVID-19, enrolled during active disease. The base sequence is TGTGCCAGTAGTATGGGACACGAAACCTATAATTCACCCCTCCACTTT. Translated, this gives CASSMGHETYNSPLHF.